The 22 T cell receptor beta chains reported below all come from one sample, sequenced in a study of T cells expressing NK-cell markers (dated by TCRdb to the early 2020s). The method was 5' RACE. The sample was run on an Illumina HiSeq 2000. Once TCRdb had reprocessed the reads, it stored one entry per CDR3 protein sequence and supplied no DNA. The sample table gives under 600,000 distinct CDR3 sequences. More than 1.4% of the sample lies in the top ten. The sequencing input was blood T cells: a sorted CD56 or NKG2C T cell subset, CD4+ or CD8+ T cells, or bulk PBMC T cells (not recorded which). These receptors originate from a woman aged 45 to 65 in good health. Donor details come from another sample of the same person, matched by shared clones.

This sequence joins TRBV20-1 and TRBJ2-1; the D call from TCRdb, TRBD1, cannot be confirmed without DNA. The germline gives CDR1 DFQATT, CDR2 SNEGSKA (reference sequence). The CDR3 has 14 residues. CDR3 residues: CSASIKVGHPEQFF.

The gene calls are TRBV12-3 or TRBV12-4 and TRBJ1-5; the TCRdb D gene call, TRBD1, has no DNA to confirm it. This CDR3 region has 13 residues. CDR3: CASRGESNQPQHF.

V and J are TRBV16 and TRBJ2-1. From germline, CDR1 is KGHSY and CDR2 FQNENV. This CDR3 comprises 14 residues. CDR3 residues: CASSHWVSYNEQFF.

The chain employs TRBV7-8 and TRBJ1-2; TCRdb reports TRBD1, a call that lacks DNA to check it against. Germline CDR1 and CDR2: SGHVS and FQNEAQ. The length of the CDR3 is 14 residues. This chain's CDR3 is CASSYTGQGGGYTF.

The rearrangement joins TRBV6-6 to TRBJ2-1; TCRdb proposes TRBD2, but this gene call is untestable without DNA. Germline assignment: CDR1 MNHNY and CDR2 SVGAGI (reference sequence). CDR3 length: 13 amino acids. CDR3 sequence reads: CASTRAVYNEQFF.

The chain has TRBV18 and TRBJ1-3; the D gene TCRdb calls, TRBD1, cannot be checked with no DNA. There are 17 residues in the CDR3. Germline loops: CDR1 KGHSH, CDR2 LQKENI. The CDR3 here is CASSTISGGFSGNTIYF.

The chain recombines TRBV29-1 with TRBJ2-1. The germline V gene encodes CDR1 SQVTM and CDR2 ANQGSEA. This CDR3 region has 13 residues. CDR3 region: CSVVGVSYNEQFF.

The V and J genes are TRBV7-9 and TRBJ1-1; there is no DNA to check the TCRdb D call of TRBD1. CDR1 and CDR2 from the germline V gene are SEHNR and FQNEAQ (reference sequence). The CDR3 contains 15 residues. The chain's CDR3 is CASSTSGATNTEAFF.

The V and J genes are TRBV5-1 and TRBJ2-1; TCRdb indicates TRBD1, and absent DNA this call remains unverified. Germline lookup yields CDR1 SGHRS and CDR2 YFSETQ. The CDR3 runs to 15 residues. CDR3 residues: CASRLRDSNYNEQFF.

The chain employs TRBV4-2 and TRBJ1-6; as DNA is missing, the TRBD1 call by TCRdb cannot be tested. Per germline, CDR1 LGHNA and CDR2 YNFKEQ. CDR3 length: 14 amino acids. CDR3 sequence: CASSLPGQNSPLHF.

V gene TRBV27 combines with J gene TRBJ2-1; checking the TCRdb D call of TRBD2 is not possible without DNA. The CDR3 contains 19 residues. Germline assignment: CDR1 MNHEY and CDR2 SMNVEV (reference sequence). The CDR3 loop is CASSLFVLPSGGGYNEQFF.

The rearrangement joins TRBV5-1 to TRBJ2-3; as DNA is missing, the TRBD1 call by TCRdb cannot be tested. In germline, CDR1 is SGHRS, CDR2 YFSETQ. The CDR3 extends over 18 amino acids. The chain's CDR3 is CASSPLGKGLSSTDTQYF.

The V gene is TRBV5-1, the J gene TRBJ2-2; TCRdb indicates TRBD1, and absent DNA this call remains unverified. Germline lookup yields CDR1 SGHRS and CDR2 YFSETQ. This CDR3 has 15 amino acids. CDR3 protein: CASSQGRGITGELFF. Supplemented by reference TRBV5-1 and TRBJ2-2, the full variable domain reads KAGVTQTPRYLIKTRGQQVTLSCSPISGHRSVSWYQQTPGQGLQFLFEYFSETQRNKGNFPGRFSGRQFSNSRSEMNVSTLELGDSALYLCASSQGRGITGELFFGEGSRLTVL.

The chain employs TRBV4-1 and TRBJ2-3. Germline-derived CDR1 and CDR2 are MGHRA and YSYEKL. This CDR3 is built from 15 residues. The CDR3 sequence: CASSQESGHTDTQYF.

The chain recombines TRBV10-1 with TRBJ2-1; checking the TCRdb D call of TRBD2 is not possible without DNA. The germline CDR1 and CDR2 sequences are WNHNN and SYGVQD (reference sequence). This CDR3 contains 15 residues. The CDR3 spells CARPPLAGGPHEQFF.

J is TRBJ2-3 and V is TRBV11-2; the TRBD1 assignment by TCRdb is unverifiable without DNA. This CDR3 has 17 amino acids. Germline V lookup: CDR1 SGHAT, CDR2 FQNNGV. Here the CDR3 reads CASNPHWGGKRMDTQYF.

J is TRBJ2-1 and V is TRBV2; TCRdb's D call of TRBD1 is untestable without DNA. The CDR3 totals 15 residues. Germline CDR1 reads SNHLY; CDR2 reads FYNNEI. The CDR3 protein is CASSGEGGGGNEQFF.

The chain has TRBV29-1 and TRBJ2-3; TCRdb gives TRBD2 as the D gene, but with no DNA this cannot be confirmed. Germline V gene lookup returns CDR1 SQVTM and CDR2 ANQGSEA. This CDR3 is 14 amino acids long. CDR3 region: CSAAGTSGRDTQYF.

The chain joins TRBV7-6 to TRBJ1-4; checking the TCRdb D call of TRBD1 is not possible without DNA. The CDR3 sequence is 15 residues long. Germline V gene lookup returns CDR1 SGHVS and CDR2 FNYEAQ. CDR3 protein: CASSLVSAGSEKLFF.

This chain uses TRBV5-1 with TRBJ2-6. CDR1 is SGHRS and CDR2 is YFSETQ in the germline V gene. The CDR3 sequence is 16 residues long. CDR3: CASSLGQFSGANVLTF.

The rearrangement uses TRBV7-2 and TRBJ2-7. There are 14 residues in the CDR3. CDR1 SGHTA and CDR2 FQGNSA come from the germline V gene. The CDR3 protein is CASSLVSGPHEQYF. Using reference TRBV7-2 and TRBJ2-7 for the parts outside the CDR3, the full variable domain is GAGVSQSPSNKVTEKGKDVELRCDPISGHTALYWYRQSLGQGLEFLIYFQGNSAPDKSGLPSDRFSAERTGGSVSTLTIQRTQQEDSAVYLCASSLVSGPHEQYFGPGTRLTVT.

The chain combines TRBV10-3 with TRBJ2-1; the TRBD2 assignment by TCRdb is unverifiable without DNA. Germline V CDR1 and CDR2: ENHRY, SYGVKD. This CDR3 region has 17 residues. The CDR3 here is CAISERDSAGGGDEQFF.